The rows below give T cell receptor beta chains drawn from one sample of a study. MiXCR, run by TCRdb on the RT-PCR reads, gives a single entry per CDR3 protein. Here the sample spans 650,000 to 800,000 distinct CDR3 sequences, about 14% being singletons. The specimen sequenced was memory CD4+ T cells from blood. The receptors were sampled from a female donor in good health, serving as a healthy control. Each CDR3 is given with its conserved first and last residue. The order of the fields is V gene, D gene, J gene, clone size, CDR3 protein, CDR3 DNA. D genes are given only for firm matches. Clone size is shown for a subset of rows, as once, few, many or a class of expanded clone.

V: TRBV6-5
D: .
J: TRBJ2-2
size: few
CDR3: CASSYQIPLFDTGELFF
DNA: TGTGCCAGCAGTTACCAAATTCCTCTCTTTGACACCGGGGAGCTGTTTTTT

V: TRBV5-1
D: .
J: TRBJ2-7
size: .
CDR3: CASSSLDIMGGEQYF
DNA: TGCGCCAGCAGCTCCCTGGACATCATGGGCGGCGAGCAGTACTTC

V: TRBV6-5
D: TRBD2
J: TRBJ2-7
size: .
CDR3: CASGLAVSYEQYF
DNA: TGTGCCAGCGGACTAGCGGTCTCCTACGAGCAGTACTTC

V: TRBV6-6
D: TRBD2
J: TRBJ2-1
size: few
CDR3: CASNSGTSGRVHNEQFF
DNA: TGTGCCAGCAATTCCGGGACTAGCGGGAGGGTCCACAATGAGCAGTTCTTC

V: TRBV5-5
D: TRBD1
J: TRBJ1-4
size: .
CDR3: CASTPLLPTGREEKLFF
DNA: TGTGCCAGCACCCCGCTTCTCCCGACAGGGCGGGAAGAAAAACTGTTTTTT

V: TRBV3-1
D: .
J: TRBJ2-3
size: few
CDR3: CASSQATRLTDTQYF
DNA: TGTGCCAGCAGCCAAGCTACTCGTCTCACAGATACGCAGTATTTT

V: TRBV30
D: TRBD1
J: TRBJ1-1
size: .
CDR3: CAWLRTGFANTEAFF
DNA: TGTGCCTGGCTTAGGACAGGGTTCGCGAACACTGAAGCTTTCTTT

V: TRBV12-3/TRBV12-4
D: .
J: TRBJ2-1
size: .
CDR3: CASRGRESSYNEQFF
DNA: TGTGCCAGCAGGGGTAGGGAGAGCTCCTACAATGAGCAGTTCTTC

V: TRBV9
D: .
J: TRBJ1-2
size: .
CDR3: CASSVALVREGGYTF
DNA: TGTGCCAGCAGCGTAGCTTTAGTCAGGGAAGGTGGCTACACCTTC

V: TRBV5-4
D: .
J: TRBJ1-6
size: .
CDR3: CASSSGGDSYNSPLHF
DNA: TGTGCCAGCAGCTCTGGAGGCGATTCTTATAATTCACCCCTCCACTTT

V: TRBV4-3
D: TRBD2
J: TRBJ2-5
size: many
CDR3: CASSQEGPTSGGFETQYF
DNA: TGCGCCAGCAGCCAAGAAGGCCCGACTAGCGGGGGTTTCGAGACCCAGTACTTC

V: TRBV6-5
D: .
J: TRBJ2-7
size: many
CDR3: CAVLGPPPYEQYF
DNA: TGTGCCGTCCTAGGGCCGCCGCCCTACGAGCAGTACTTC

V: TRBV20-1
D: .
J: TRBJ2-7
size: few
CDR3: CSARDAGTHSYEQYF
DNA: TGCAGTGCTAGAGACGCCGGGACACACTCCTACGAGCAGTACTTC

V: TRBV6-5
D: TRBD1
J: TRBJ2-2
size: .
CDR3: CASSRDRTNTGELFF
DNA: TGTGCCAGCAGCAGGGACAGAACGAACACCGGGGAGCTGTTTTTT

V: TRBV5-6
D: .
J: TRBJ1-5
size: many
CDR3: CASSSGHNQPQHF
DNA: TGTGCCAGCAGCTCGGGACACAATCAGCCCCAGCATTTT

V: TRBV30
D: .
J: TRBJ2-2
size: few
CDR3: CACLSRGYTGELFF
DNA: TGTGCCTGTCTTTCTAGAGGCTACACCGGGGAGCTGTTTTTT

V: TRBV2
D: .
J: TRBJ2-1
size: .
CDR3: CASSDMVIEGEQFF
DNA: TGTGCCAGCAGTGATATGGTTATTGAGGGTGAGCAGTTCTTC

V: TRBV28
D: .
J: TRBJ2-1
size: .
CDR3: CASERIYNEQFF
DNA: TGTGCCAGCGAGCGAATCTACAATGAGCAGTTCTTC

V: TRBV28
D: .
J: TRBJ1-2
size: once
CDR3: CASSSPGINYGYTF
DNA: TGTGCCAGCAGTTCCCCAGGGATTAACTATGGCTACACCTTC

V: TRBV18
D: .
J: TRBJ1-1
size: .
CDR3: CASSPDTFTEAFF
DNA: TGTGCCAGCTCACCGGACACGTTCACTGAAGCTTTCTTT

V: TRBV7-9
D: .
J: TRBJ2-1
size: few
CDR3: CASSSWWDLEYNEQFF
DNA: TGTGCCAGCAGCTCCTGGTGGGACTTAGAGTACAATGAGCAGTTCTTC

V: TRBV6-6
D: TRBD2
J: TRBJ2-1
size: few
CDR3: CASRTYRTSGAENEQFF
DNA: TGTGCCAGCAGGACCTATCGGACTAGCGGAGCTGAGAATGAGCAGTTCTTC

V: TRBV18
D: .
J: TRBJ2-1
size: .
CDR3: CASSPLLGASANEQFF
DNA: TGTGCCAGCTCACCACTGCTGGGTGCAAGCGCCAATGAGCAGTTCTTC

V: TRBV5-1
D: .
J: TRBJ1-5
size: .
CDR3: CASSLTGNQTQHF
DNA: TGCGCCAGCAGCTTGACCGGGAATCAGACACAGCATTTT

V: TRBV20-1
D: TRBD2
J: TRBJ2-7
size: many
CDR3: CSARDSGAGEQYF
DNA: TGCAGTGCTAGAGATAGCGGGGCGGGGGAGCAGTACTTC

V: TRBV15
D: .
J: TRBJ1-1
size: many
CDR3: CATSPGLANTEAFF
DNA: TGTGCCACCAGCCCCGGACTAGCGAACACTGAAGCTTTCTTT

V: TRBV4-3
D: .
J: TRBJ2-6
size: .
CDR3: CASSQDLAGPVGANVLTF
DNA: TGCGCCAGCAGCCAAGATTTGGCAGGCCCGGTGGGGGCCAACGTCCTGACTTTC

V: TRBV5-5
D: .
J: TRBJ1-4
size: .
CDR3: CASSRTGSPATNEKLFF
DNA: TGTGCCAGCAGTCGTACAGGGTCCCCCGCAACTAATGAAAAACTGTTTTTT

V: TRBV4-3
D: .
J: TRBJ1-3
size: .
CDR3: CASSQDVGAQGNTIYF
DNA: TGCGCCAGCAGCCAAGATGTGGGGGCGCAAGGAAACACCATATATTTT

V: TRBV19
D: TRBD2
J: TRBJ2-3
size: many
CDR3: CASSQLAGYTDTQYF
DNA: TGTGCCAGTAGTCAGCTAGCGGGATACACAGATACGCAGTATTTT

V: TRBV28
D: .
J: TRBJ2-5
size: few
CDR3: CASSFSEGQETQYF
DNA: TGTGCCAGCAGTTTTTCAGAGGGCCAAGAGACCCAGTACTTC

V: TRBV20-1
D: .
J: TRBJ1-2
size: few
CDR3: CSARGGQLYGYTF
DNA: TGCAGTGCTAGAGGGGGCCAGTTATATGGCTACACCTTC

V: TRBV20-1
D: .
J: TRBJ2-3
size: few
CDR3: CSTLEGRGSTDTQYF
DNA: TGCAGTACCCTGGAGGGGCGGGGCAGCACAGATACGCAGTATTTT

V: TRBV5-1
D: TRBD1
J: TRBJ1-1
size: few
CDR3: CASSKGPGQGERGTEAFF
DNA: TGCGCCAGCAGCAAAGGTCCGGGACAGGGGGAGCGGGGCACTGAAGCTTTCTTT

V: TRBV5-1
D: .
J: TRBJ2-3
size: .
CDR3: CASGAVGEVGTDTQYF
DNA: TGCGCCAGCGGGGCCGTAGGGGAGGTTGGCACAGATACGCAGTATTTT

V: TRBV20-1
D: TRBD2
J: TRBJ2-1
size: many
CDR3: CSARDHGLAGGNEQFF
DNA: TGCAGTGCTAGAGATCACGGACTAGCGGGAGGAAATGAGCAGTTCTTC

V: TRBV5-1
D: TRBD1
J: TRBJ2-5
size: .
CDR3: CASSSIPGQEGTQYF
DNA: TGCGCCAGCAGCTCCATCCCGGGACAGGAGGGGACCCAGTACTTC

V: TRBV9
D: TRBD2
J: TRBJ2-1
size: few
CDR3: CASSVAGGRVNHEQFF
DNA: TGTGCCAGCAGCGTAGCTGGCGGGAGGGTTAACCATGAGCAGTTCTTC

V: TRBV5-1
D: .
J: TRBJ2-1
size: many
CDR3: CASSLGSYSYNEQFF
DNA: TGCGCCAGCAGCTTGGGTTCCTACTCCTACAATGAGCAGTTCTTC

V: TRBV5-5
D: .
J: TRBJ2-5
size: few
CDR3: CASSLGVKPAGAQETQYF
DNA: TGTGCCAGCAGCTTGGGGGTGAAGCCCGCGGGTGCCCAAGAGACCCAGTACTTC

V: TRBV7-2
D: .
J: TRBJ2-3
size: .
CDR3: CASSSGFQGPDTQYF
DNA: TGTGCCAGCAGCTCAGGTTTCCAGGGGCCAGATACGCAGTATTTT

V: TRBV5-1
D: TRBD1
J: TRBJ2-3
size: .
CDR3: CASSLQPGQGAGDTQYF
DNA: TGCGCCAGCAGCTTACAACCTGGACAGGGGGCAGGGGATACGCAGTATTTT

V: TRBV11-2
D: .
J: TRBJ1-1
size: many
CDR3: CASSFMGRVNTEAFF
DNA: TGTGCCAGCAGCTTTATGGGCAGGGTGAACACTGAAGCTTTCTTT

V: TRBV7-3
D: .
J: TRBJ2-2
size: once
CDR3: CASSLMDSAGELIF
DNA: TGTGCCAGCAGCTTAATGGACTCGGCCGGGGAGCTGATTTTT

V: TRBV6-1
D: TRBD1
J: TRBJ1-2
size: few
CDR3: CASRRPTGGYGYTF
DNA: TGTGCCAGCAGGAGACCGACAGGGGGCTATGGCTACACCTTC

V: TRBV12-3/TRBV12-4
D: TRBD2
J: TRBJ2-1
size: .
CDR3: CASSPGVAGVGNEQFF
DNA: TGTGCCAGCAGCCCGGGGGTAGCGGGAGTTGGAAATGAGCAGTTCTTC

V: TRBV10-3
D: TRBD1
J: TRBJ2-7
size: few
CDR3: CAISGTTGGRNEQYF
DNA: TGTGCCATCAGTGGGACTACAGGGGGTCGGAACGAGCAGTACTTC

V: TRBV7-2
D: .
J: TRBJ2-4
size: .
CDR3: CASSLVSEGLNIQYF
DNA: TGTGCCAGCAGCTTAGTATCAGAGGGTCTAAACATTCAGTACTTC

V: TRBV29-1
D: .
J: TRBJ2-3
size: many
CDR3: CSVEDLVTDTQYF
DNA: TGCAGCGTTGAAGATTTGGTCACAGATACGCAGTATTTT

V: TRBV11-2
D: TRBD1
J: TRBJ1-2
size: few
CDR3: CASSGKGAGGYTF
DNA: TGTGCCAGCAGCGGGAAGGGGGCTGGTGGCTACACCTTC

V: TRBV20-1
D: TRBD1
J: TRBJ1-5
size: .
CDR3: CSAGKGATGQPQHF
DNA: TGCAGTGCCGGCAAGGGGGCAACGGGCCAGCCCCAGCATTTT

V: TRBV11-2
D: .
J: TRBJ2-3
size: many
CDR3: CASSPMADTQYF
DNA: TGTGCCAGCAGCCCCATGGCAGATACGCAGTATTTT

V: TRBV20-1
D: .
J: TRBJ1-4
size: few
CDR3: CSASLRGEKLFF
DNA: TGCAGTGCTAGTCTCAGAGGTGAAAAACTGTTTTTT

V: TRBV20-1
D: .
J: TRBJ2-2
size: .
CDR3: CSARPGYNTGELFF
DNA: TGCAGTGCTCGTCCGGGCTATAACACCGGGGAGCTGTTTTTT

V: TRBV3-1
D: .
J: TRBJ2-7
size: many
CDR3: CASSQEGGVHEQYF
DNA: TGTGCCAGCAGCCAAGAAGGAGGGGTCCACGAGCAGTACTTC

V: TRBV10-3
D: .
J: TRBJ1-2
size: many
CDR3: CAITRGVQVGYTF
DNA: TGTGCCATTACCCGAGGGGTTCAGGTTGGCTACACCTTC

V: TRBV20-1
D: .
J: TRBJ2-7
size: many
CDR3: CSARNRQNPYEQYF
DNA: TGCAGTGCTAGAAACCGACAGAACCCCTACGAGCAGTACTTC

V: TRBV6-1
D: .
J: TRBJ2-7
size: many
CDR3: CASSHRRDGTYEQYF
DNA: TGTGCCAGCTCTCACCGGAGGGACGGAACCTACGAGCAGTACTTC

V: TRBV7-8
D: TRBD2
J: TRBJ2-1
size: .
CDR3: CASSLLAGTEQFF
DNA: TGTGCCAGCAGCTTATTAGCGGGAACTGAGCAGTTCTTC

V: TRBV12-3/TRBV12-4
D: TRBD2
J: TRBJ2-2
size: .
CDR3: CATQTSGNGELFF
DNA: TGTGCCACTCAGACTAGCGGGAACGGGGAGCTGTTTTTT